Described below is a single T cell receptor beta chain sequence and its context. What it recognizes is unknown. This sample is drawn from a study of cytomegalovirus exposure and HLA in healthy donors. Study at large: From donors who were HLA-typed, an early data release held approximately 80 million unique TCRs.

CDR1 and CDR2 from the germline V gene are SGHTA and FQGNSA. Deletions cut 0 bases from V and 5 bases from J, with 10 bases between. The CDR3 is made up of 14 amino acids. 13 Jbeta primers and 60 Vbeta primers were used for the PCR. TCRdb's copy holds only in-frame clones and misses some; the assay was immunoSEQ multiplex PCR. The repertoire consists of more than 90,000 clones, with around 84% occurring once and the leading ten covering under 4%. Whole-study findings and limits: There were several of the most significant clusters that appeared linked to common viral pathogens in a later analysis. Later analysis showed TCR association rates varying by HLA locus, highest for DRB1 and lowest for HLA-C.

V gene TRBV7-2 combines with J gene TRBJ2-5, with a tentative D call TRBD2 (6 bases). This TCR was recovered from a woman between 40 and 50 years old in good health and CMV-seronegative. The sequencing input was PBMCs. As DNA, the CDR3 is TGTGCCAGCAGCTTAGCGGGACTTCACGAGACCCAGTACTTC. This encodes CASSLAGLHETQYF.